The entry below gives a single T cell receptor (beta chain) sequence along with its context. This specimen comes from a study of blood T cell repertoires in COVID-19. Original processing methods: Amplified reference gene primers provided the basis for estimating nucleated cell counts. Clones were read by immunoSEQ multiplex PCR, and TCRdb kept only the in-frame ones, dropping some. The DNA was the basis for D and trimming; V, J and clone size are from that table. The table records 95,000 to 110,000 clones, more than 80% of them present only once. Germline V gene data show CDR1 as MDHEN and CDR2 as SYDVKM. The CDR3 covers 16 residues. V shed 3 bases and J shed 5 bases, with 19 bases lying between them.

Sequencing input: peripheral blood. This clonotype was obtained from a man aged 40-55 years with active or convalescent COVID-19. J is TRBJ2-5 and V is TRBV28; D might be TRBD2 (6 bases). CDR3 nucleotide sequence: TGTGCCAGCAGTTTTTTACCGGGAGAGGTCGGGGAGACCCAGTACTTC. As protein: CASSFLPGEVGETQYF.